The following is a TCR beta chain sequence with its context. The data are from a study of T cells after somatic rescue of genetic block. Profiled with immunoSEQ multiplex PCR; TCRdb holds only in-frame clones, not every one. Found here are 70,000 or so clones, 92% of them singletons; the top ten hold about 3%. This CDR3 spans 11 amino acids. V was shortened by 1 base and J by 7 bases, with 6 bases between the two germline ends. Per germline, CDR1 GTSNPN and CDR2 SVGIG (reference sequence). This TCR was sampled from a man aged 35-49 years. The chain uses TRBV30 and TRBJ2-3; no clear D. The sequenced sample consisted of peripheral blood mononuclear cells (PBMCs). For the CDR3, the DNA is TGTGCCTGGAGTGACTCTTATACGCAGTATTTT. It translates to CAWSDSYTQYF. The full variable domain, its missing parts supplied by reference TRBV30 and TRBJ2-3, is SQTIHQWPATLVQPVGSPLSLECTVEGTSNPNLYWYRQAAGRGLQLLFYSVGIGQISSEVPQNLSASRPQDRQFILSSKKLLLSDSGFYLCAWSDSYTQYFGPGTRLTVL.